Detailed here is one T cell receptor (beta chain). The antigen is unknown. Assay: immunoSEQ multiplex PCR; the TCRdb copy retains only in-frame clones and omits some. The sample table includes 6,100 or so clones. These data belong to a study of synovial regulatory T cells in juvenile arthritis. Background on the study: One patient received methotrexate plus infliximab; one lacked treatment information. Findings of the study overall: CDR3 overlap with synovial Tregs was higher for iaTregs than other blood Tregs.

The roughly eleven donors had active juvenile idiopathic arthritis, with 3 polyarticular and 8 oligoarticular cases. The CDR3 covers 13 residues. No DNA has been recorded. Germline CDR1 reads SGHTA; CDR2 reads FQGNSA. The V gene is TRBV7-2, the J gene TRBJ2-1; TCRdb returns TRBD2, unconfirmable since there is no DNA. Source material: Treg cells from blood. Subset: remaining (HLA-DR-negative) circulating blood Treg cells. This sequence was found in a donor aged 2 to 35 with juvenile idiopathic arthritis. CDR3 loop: CASGTPPKSEQFF.